A selection of T cell receptor beta chains follows, all from one sample in a study of OX40 agonist ivuxolimab in advanced cancers. The repertoire was sequenced with immunoSEQ multiplex PCR; TCRdb's copy has only in-frame clones and lacks some. The data hold about 82,000 clones, with roughly 90% observed a single time. This sample comprised CD4+ or CD8+ T cells sorted from blood, obtained in a trial of the OX40 agonist ivuxolimab. The receptors derive from an adult with an advanced solid tumor such as melanoma, head and neck, liver or kidney cancer. Both conserved end residues are part of each CDR3. The D gene is left open where the match is weak. Only part of the rows carry a size: once, few, many, or a class if the clone is expanded.

v_gene	abundance	d_gene	j_gene	CDR3nt	CDR3aa
TRBV5-6	once	TRBD2	TRBJ2-1	TGTGCCAGCAGCCCATTGTGGAGGCTAGCGGAAAGAACCTACAATGAGCAGTTCTTC	CASSPLWRLAERTYNEQFF
TRBV4-1	NA	NA	TRBJ1-1	TGCGCCAGCAGCCAGGGCAGGGTTACTATGAACACTGAAGCTTTCTTT	CASSQGRVTMNTEAFF
TRBV7-8	once	NA	TRBJ1-1	TGTGCCAGCAGCTTAGCGCGGGTGGCGAACACTGAAGCTTTCTTT	CASSLARVANTEAFF
TRBV9	NA	NA	TRBJ2-5	TGTGCCAGCAGCGCTCGCCGGGACGCCGGGACGGAAGAGACCCAGTACTTC	CASSARRDAGTEETQYF
TRBV19	NA	NA	TRBJ2-7	TGTGCCAGTAGTCGTTCCCAGGACCGGTCTCGGATAGAGCAGTACTTC	CASSRSQDRSRIEQYF
TRBV9	once	TRBD2	TRBJ2-5	TGTGCCAGCAGCGTAGGAGGGGCTAGCGGACAAGAGACCCAGTACTTC	CASSVGGASGQETQYF
TRBV5-1	NA	TRBD1	TRBJ2-2	TGCGCCAGCAAGGGACAGGTGGGGATCATGAACACCGGGGAGCTGTTTTTT	CASKGQVGIMNTGELFF
TRBV28	NA	TRBD2	TRBJ2-5	TGTGCCAGCACGGAGGCGGGAGGAGAGACCCAGTACTTC	CASTEAGGETQYF
TRBV10-3	NA	NA	TRBJ1-4	TGTGCCATCAGTGAGAAGGGGCACGAAAAACTGTTTTTT	CAISEKGHEKLFF
TRBV28	NA	NA	TRBJ1-1	TGTGCCAGCAGTTCGGGTTTCTTTATGAACACTGAAGCTTTCTTT	CASSSGFFMNTEAFF
TRBV7-9	NA	NA	TRBJ2-1	TGTGCCAGCAGCTTAGCGGGATCATCCTACAATGAGCAGTTCTTC	CASSLAGSSYNEQFF
TRBV15	NA	NA	TRBJ2-7	TGTGCCACCAGCAGCGATCGGGGGAACTACGAGCAGTACTTC	CATSSDRGNYEQYF
TRBV2	NA	NA	TRBJ2-6	TGTGCCAGCAGAGCCGGGACAGTCCTGACTTTC	CASRAGTVLTF
TRBV5-1	NA	NA	TRBJ1-4	TGCGCCAGCAGCTTGGCAGGCATTAATGAAAAACTGTTTTTT	CASSLAGINEKLFF
TRBV4-3	NA	NA	TRBJ2-1	TGCGCCAGCAGCCAAGAGTTTGAGGGCTACAATGAGCAGTTCTTC	CASSQEFEGYNEQFF
TRBV18	NA	NA	TRBJ1-1	TGTGCCAGCTCACCTCGCGGGGGGCCGGCGATGAACACTGAAGCTTTCTTT	CASSPRGGPAMNTEAFF
TRBV18	NA	NA	TRBJ1-1	TGTGCCAGCTCACCCCCTTCACAGGGTCTGGCTTTCTTT	CASSPPSQGLAFF
TRBV6-6	once	NA	TRBJ2-3	TGTGCCAGCACCGCCAGCGGGAGCACAGATACGCAGTATTTT	CASTASGSTDTQYF